A single sample is the source of the 32 T cell receptor beta chains below, sequenced in a study of beta chain features in type 1 diabetes. Reverse transcription of all isolated RNA meant that expressed TCRB transcripts were sequenced. Libraries were prepared by immunoSEQ multiplex PCR; TCRdb keeps only in-frame clonotypes and omits some of them. Of about 360,000 clones in the sample, approximately 12% were seen once. Sequencing input: naive CD4+ T cells from blood. The receptor source for this set is a man younger than 35 in good health.

This clone was found a few times. The V and J genes are TRBV29-1 and TRBJ2-3; possible D gene TRBD1, 6 bases. The CDR3 consists of 12 residues. The V gene's germline CDR1 is SQVTM and CDR2 ANQGSEA. Here the CDR3 DNA reads TGCAGTAAACAGGGATATTCAGATACGCAGTATTTT. Translating gives CSKQGYSDTQYF.

This clone was counted only a few times. The J gene is TRBJ1-5, the V gene TRBV30; 9 nucleotides align to TRBD1. The length of the CDR3 is 13 residues. The ends lost 0 bases at V and 6 bases at J; junction bases unmatched: 0. The germline CDR1 and CDR2 sequences are GTSNPN and SVGIG (reference sequence). CDR3: CAWSVQGAQPQHF. CDR3 DNA sequence: TGTGCCTGGAGTGTACAGGGGGCTCAGCCCCAGCATTTT.

The rearrangement joins TRBV4-3 to TRBJ1-2; 12 bases agree with TRBD1. This CDR3 has 16 residues. The V segment lost 1 base and the J segment 7 bases; nucleotides outside the gene matches: 7. CDR1 and CDR2 (germline): LGHNA, YSLEER. CDR3 sequence reads: CASSQAPGQGASGYTF. DNA for the CDR3: TGCGCCAGCAGCCAAGCCCCGGGACAGGGGGCGAGTGGCTACACCTTC.

This clone was observed a handful of times. This sequence joins TRBV14 and TRBJ1-2, with D possibly TRBD1 on 5 matching bases. Trimming removed 4 bases from V and 0 bases from J, with 9 bases in between. The CDR3 is 14 residues long. Germline V gene lookup returns CDR1 SGHDN and CDR2 FVKESK. CDR3 coding DNA: TGTGCCAGCAGCCTAACGACAGCTAACTATGGCTACACCTTC. It codes for CASSLTTANYGYTF.

The chain employs TRBV9 and TRBJ1-6, with D perhaps TRBD1 (5 bases). V lost 2 bases and J lost 4, with 7 bases in between. The CDR3 sequence is 14 residues long. Germline V gene sequence: CDR1 SGDLS, CDR2 YYNGEE. DNA of the CDR3: TGTGCCAGCAGCGTTGGGGGGTATAATTCACCCCTCCACTTT. Protein product: CASSVGGYNSPLHF.

The chain joins TRBV9 to TRBJ2-2, with 10 nucleotides matching TRBD2. CDR1 and CDR2 from the germline V gene are SGDLS and YYNGEE. The CDR3 extends over 22 amino acids. Trimming at V came to 3 bases and at J to 3 bases, leaving 23 bases not matched to a gene. The DNA for the CDR3 is TGTGCCAGCAGCGGCCCCGGTCCAGGGATCCAGCGGGAGGGCCTCGACACCGGGGAGCTGTTTTTT. Translating it yields CASSGPGPGIQREGLDTGELFF.

The chain uses TRBV4-1 and TRBJ2-7; 8 bases agree with TRBD2. The CDR3 spans 17 residues. V shed 1 base and J 1 base; nucleotides not matched to a gene: 9. Looked up from germline, CDR1 is MGHRA and CDR2 is YSYEKL. The CDR3 is CASSQAARGGGSYEQYF. The CDR3 coding sequence is TGCGCCAGCAGCCAAGCCGCCCGGGGGGGAGGATCCTACGAGCAGTACTTC.

This clone has more than one count but fewer than ten. This chain joins TRBV7-9 and TRBJ1-1, with D perhaps matching TRBD1 (5 bases). CDR1 SEHNR and CDR2 FQNEAQ come from the germline V gene (reference sequence). Trimming left V 1 base short and J 6 bases short, with 12 bases between. The CDR3 contains 14 residues. CDR3 in DNA: TGTGCCAGCAGCTTAGTAGGGGTAATGGCTGAAGCTTTCTTT. Its translation: CASSLVGVMAEAFF. Full variable domain (remainder filled in from reference TRBV7-9 and TRBJ1-1): DTGVSQNPRHKITKRGQNVTFRCDPISEHNRLYWYRQTLGQGPEFLTYFQNEAQLEKSRLLSDRFSAERPKGSFSTLEIQRTEQGDSAMYLCASSLVGVMAEAFFGQGTRLTVV.

This rearrangement joins TRBV7-3 to TRBJ2-3; 8 bases fit TRBD1. This CDR3 is 15 amino acids long. V dropped 5 bases and J dropped 2; count of bases not matched to a gene: 6. Germline lookup yields CDR1 SGHTA and CDR2 FQGTGA. DNA for the CDR3: TGTGCCAGCAGCCGTGGACAGGGCTACACAGATACGCAGTATTTT. Translation gives CASSRGQGYTDTQYF.

This clone was seen only a few times. V usage is TRBV6-6 and J usage is TRBJ1-2, with TRBD1 matching over 9 bases. V shed 6 bases and J 4 bases; nucleotides not matched to a gene: 6. This CDR3 is 14 amino acids long. Per germline, CDR1 MNHNY and CDR2 SVGAGI (reference sequence). The CDR3 nucleotides are TGTGCCAGCAGCCGACGACAGGGGGGCTATGGCTACACCTTC. This translates into CASSRRQGGYGYTF.

In its sample, this clone was seen a few times. The J gene is TRBJ2-3, the V gene TRBV30; no clear D. Germline lookup yields CDR1 GTSNPN and CDR2 SVGIG (reference sequence). The V end lost 5 bases, the J end lost 2 bases, and 8 bases lay between the germline ends. The CDR3 totals 12 residues. For the CDR3, the DNA is TGTGCCTGGGGGCTGTTCACAGATACGCAGTATTTT. The encoded protein is CAWGLFTDTQYF. The variable domain in full, with the rest retrieved from reference TRBV30 and TRBJ2-3, is SQTIHQWPATLVQPVGSPLSLECTVEGTSNPNLYWYRQAAGRGLQLLFYSVGIGQISSEVPQNLSASRPQDRQFILSSKKLLLSDSGFYLCAWGLFTDTQYFGPGTRLTVL.

This chain links TRBV9 with TRBJ2-4, with D possibly TRBD1 on 7 matching bases. The CDR3 is made up of 14 amino acids. From germline, CDR1 is SGDLS and CDR2 YYNGEE. Trimming took off 3 bases at V and 4 bases at J, with 11 bases between the two ends. DNA of the CDR3: TGTGCCAGCAGCGAGGCGGGACAGAAAAACATTCAGTACTTC. Residues: CASSEAGQKNIQYF.

This clone has a handful of counts. The V and J genes are TRBV29-1 and TRBJ1-5; D remains unclear. The germline V and J ends were trimmed by 4 bases and 0 bases, with 7 bases remaining between them. Germline CDR1 SQVTM, CDR2 ANQGSEA. CDR3 size: 13 residues. CDR3 nucleotides: TGCAGCGTTGCGTCCTATAGCAATCAGCCCCAGCATTTT. Translation gives CSVASYSNQPQHF.

The V and J genes are TRBV7-2 and TRBJ2-7; 8 nucleotides agree with TRBD2. The V gene's germline CDR1 is SGHTA and CDR2 FQGNSA. V shed 5 bases and J 2 bases; nucleotides not matched to a gene: 5. The CDR3 has 14 amino acids. CDR3 amino acids: CASSIKRGPYEQYF. In DNA form, the CDR3 reads TGTGCCAGCAGCATTAAGCGGGGGCCCTACGAGCAGTACTTC.

Here the CDR3 DNA reads TGTGCCAGCAGCCCGTCTTCTGGGGGCGAAGAGACCCAGTACTTC. It encodes CASSPSSGGEETQYF. J is TRBJ2-5 and V is TRBV7-2; D possibly corresponds to TRBD1 (6 bases). V lost 5 bases, J lost 3 bases, and 16 bases lay in between. Germline V CDR1 and CDR2: SGHTA, FQGNSA. The CDR3 extends over 15 amino acids.

This clone was counted a few times. V is TRBV29-1 and J is TRBJ1-1; D is ambiguous. The CDR3 consists of 12 residues. The ends were cut back, 1 base at V and 1 base at J, with 4 bases in the middle. The germline CDR1 and CDR2 sequences are SQVTM and ANQGSEA. DNA of the CDR3: TGCAGCGTTGAAGTCAGGAACACTGAAGCTTTCTTT. This sequence encodes CSVEVRNTEAFF.

The rearrangement joins TRBV9 to TRBJ2-3, with D hard to call. V dropped 4 bases and J dropped 0 bases, with 6 bases sitting between them. Germline V gene data show CDR1 as SGDLS and CDR2 as YYNGEE. The CDR3 consists of 13 residues. CDR3 bases: TGTGCCAGCAGCAAACTTAGCACAGATACGCAGTATTTT. It is translated as CASSKLSTDTQYF.

This clone was seen a few times. V usage is TRBV7-9 and J usage is TRBJ2-5, with a weak D call TRBD1 (6 bases). Looked up from germline, CDR1 is SEHNR and CDR2 is FQNEAQ (reference sequence). V was clipped by 5 bases and J by 7 bases, with 20 bases between them. This CDR3 region has 15 residues. CDR3 region: CASSPSRQGLLTQYF. DNA of the CDR3: TGTGCCAGCAGCCCCTCTCGGCAGGGGCTTTTGACCCAGTACTTC.

The table lists this clone with a few counts. The chain combines TRBV7-3 with TRBJ2-1; 9 nucleotides align to TRBD2. The V segment lost 8 bases and the J segment 0 bases; nucleotides outside the gene matches: 2. CDR1 is SGHTA, CDR2 FQGTGA, per germline. The CDR3 covers 14 residues. The CDR3 is CASQAGGSYNEQFF. DNA of the CDR3: TGTGCCAGCCAAGCGGGGGGCTCCTACAATGAGCAGTTCTTC.

This clone was detected only a few times. This chain links TRBV5-1 with TRBJ2-2, with TRBD1 identical over 9 bases. The CDR3 has 16 amino acids. The V gene end was trimmed by 3 bases and the J gene end by 6 bases; junction bases not matched to a gene: 9. Germline V gene sequence: CDR1 SGHRS, CDR2 YFSETQ. The CDR3: CASSSIDRGTAGELFF. The CDR3 nucleotides read TGCGCCAGCAGCTCCATTGACAGGGGGACCGCCGGGGAGCTGTTTTTT.

This clone was seen more than once but under ten times. The V call is TRBV28, the J call TRBJ2-7; TRBD1 is a possible D gene (6 bases). The CDR3 runs to 14 residues. Germline CDR1 MDHEN, CDR2 SYDVKM. The V end was cut by 6 bases, the J end by 0 bases, with 12 bases between. In DNA, the CDR3 is TGTGCCAGCAGGAGACAGGTCCGCTCCTACGAGCAGTACTTC. Encoded protein: CASRRQVRSYEQYF.

The chain carries TRBV29-1 and TRBJ1-2; unclear D gene. V lost 1 base and J lost 6, with 12 bases in between. Per the germline V gene, CDR1 is SQVTM and CDR2 is ANQGSEA. The CDR3 length is 13 residues. The CDR3 region is CSVEGGVSDGYTF. In nucleotides, the CDR3 is TGCAGCGTTGAAGGGGGAGTTTCGGATGGCTACACCTTC.

Only a few counts were recorded for this clone. This chain connects TRBV27 to TRBJ1-1; no definite D call. The CDR3 has 9 residues. The ends were cut back, 8 bases at V and 11 bases at J, with 9 bases in the middle. Germline loops: CDR1 MNHEY, CDR2 SMNVEV (reference sequence). The CDR3 loop is CASPQRAFF. DNA of the CDR3: TGTGCCAGCCCCCAGCGGGCTTTCTTT.

This clone was observed a few times. This chain links TRBV30 with TRBJ2-7; 10 nucleotides line up with TRBD1. Trimming at V came to 5 bases and at J to 5 bases, leaving 3 bases not matched to a gene. Germline V gene sequence: CDR1 GTSNPN, CDR2 SVGIG (reference sequence). The CDR3 loop spans 12 amino acids. CDR3 coding DNA: TGTGCCTGGGACAGGGGGCTGGACGAGCAGTACTTC. Its translation is CAWDRGLDEQYF.

The chain is built from TRBV7-3 and TRBJ2-1; weak D call: TRBD1 (6 bases). This CDR3 contains 14 residues. Germline V CDR1 and CDR2: SGHTA, FQGTGA. V lost 8 bases and J 5 bases, leaving 16 bases between the germline ends. The CDR3 sequence is CASSRDIKDNEQFF. As DNA, the CDR3 is TGTGCCAGCTCCAGGGACATAAAAGACAATGAGCAGTTCTTC.

As concerns this clone: Within the sample, other DNA sequences also encode this same CDR3. J is TRBJ1-4 and V is TRBV29-1; a possible D gene is TRBD1 (5 bases). Germline V gene sequence: CDR1 SQVTM, CDR2 ANQGSEA. This CDR3 region has 13 residues. V lost 6 bases, J lost 3 bases, and 11 bases lay in between. CDR3 region: CSVAGRANEKLFF. The CDR3 nucleotides read TGCAGCGTAGCAGGGAGGGCTAATGAAAAACTGTTTTTT.

This clone was seen a handful of times. The chain recombines TRBV5-1 with TRBJ1-4; perhaps TRBD1 as D (5 bases). The length of the CDR3 is 15 residues. V lost 0 bases and J lost 5, with 11 bases in between. Germline values: CDR1 SGHRS, CDR2 YFSETQ. CDR3 sequence (DNA): TGCGCCAGCAGCTTGGGAGCGGGGGGGAATGAAAAACTGTTTTTT. It specifies CASSLGAGGNEKLFF.

The chain couples TRBV7-9 to TRBJ2-7; 7 nucleotides align to TRBD1. The CDR3 is 15 amino acids. V shed 2 bases and J 1 base; nucleotides not matched to a gene: 5. Germline V gene data show CDR1 as SEHNR and CDR2 as FQNEAQ (reference sequence). The CDR3 sequence: CASSLRPRGSYEQYF. In nucleotides, the CDR3 is TGTGCCAGCAGCTTACGTCCCAGGGGGTCCTACGAGCAGTACTTC.

This clone has just a few counts. J is TRBJ1-4 and V is TRBV29-1; the D gene is possibly TRBD1 (5 bases). Germline-derived CDR1 and CDR2 are SQVTM and ANQGSEA. V was cut by 4 bases and J by 5 bases, with 11 bases left in between. This CDR3 region has 13 residues. The CDR3 DNA is TGCAGCGTTGCTCGGGGGGGAAATGAAAAACTGTTTTTT. Amino acids: CSVARGGNEKLFF. The complete variable domain, with remaining parts taken from reference TRBV29-1 and TRBJ1-4, reads SAVISQKPSRDICQRGTSLTIQCQVDSQVTMMFWYRQQPGQSLTLIATANQGSEATYESGFVIDKFPISRPNLTFSTLTVSNMSPEDSSIYLCSVARGGNEKLFFGSGTQLSVL.

In its sample, this clone was seen a few times. V is TRBV7-2 and J is TRBJ2-3; TRBD2 matches at 14 bases. The CDR3 runs to 16 residues. Looked up from germline, CDR1 is SGHTA and CDR2 is FQGNSA. J lost 7 bases, V lost 5 bases, and 8 bases had no gene match. The DNA of the CDR3 is TGTGCCAGCAGCATGGGGACTAGCGGGGGTCAGAATACGCAGTATTTT. Translating it yields CASSMGTSGGQNTQYF.

This clone came up a few times. The chain is built from TRBV2 and TRBJ2-1; maybe TRBD2 (6 bases). The CDR3 spans 14 residues. V was cut by 7 bases and J by 8 bases, with 18 bases left in between. In germline, CDR1 is SNHLY, CDR2 FYNNEI. The CDR3 reads CASTSAGFSDEQFF. CDR3 nucleotides: TGTGCCAGCACTAGCGCGGGGTTTAGCGATGAGCAGTTCTTC.

This clone was seen a few times. The rearrangement links TRBV18 to TRBJ2-1; D may be TRBD2 (6 bases). V was pared by 3 bases and J by 3 bases, with 12 bases between. The CDR3 is made up of 15 amino acids. Germline V lookup: CDR1 KGHSH, CDR2 LQKENI. The CDR3 protein is CASSPYGGDYNEQFF. The CDR3 DNA is TGTGCCAGCTCACCTTACGGCGGGGACTACAATGAGCAGTTCTTC.